This entry lists 29 T cell receptor beta chains sequenced from one sample in a study of shared clonotypes between healthy human individuals. The data were produced by immunoSEQ multiplex PCR, yet TCRdb's version contains in-frame clones alone and is incomplete. Of about a million clones listed, roughly 80% were seen once; the top ten hold 0.89%. Sequenced: memory CD4+ T cells from PBMCs. Subset here: CD45RA-negative fraction. All receptors derive from a man in his late teens or twenties in good health. Some clones in this sample may be carry-over from other donors' samples.

This chain connects TRBV5-1 to TRBJ1-2; no firm D call. Per the germline V gene, CDR1 is SGHRS and CDR2 is YFSETQ. CDR3 length equals 16 residues. Trimming removed 0 bases at V and 3 bases at J, with 15 bases between. The CDR3 sequence is CASSLAFRGMDYGYTF. As DNA, the CDR3 is TGCGCCAGCAGCTTGGCCTTTCGGGGAATGGACTATGGCTACACCTTC.

The chain joins TRBV2 to TRBJ2-3; D is perhaps TRBD1 or TRBD2 (5 bases each). The V and J ends lost 7 bases and 5 bases respectively, with 13 bases between them. The V gene's germline CDR1 is SNHLY and CDR2 FYNNEI. The CDR3 extends over 13 amino acids. The CDR3 loop is CASTQGRGDTQYF. CDR3 sequence (DNA): TGTGCCAGCACGCAGGGCCGGGGAGATACGCAGTATTTT.

This clone is a singleton in its sample. This chain joins TRBV5-4 and TRBJ2-3; D might be TRBD2 (6 bases). Germline CDR1 reads SGHNT; CDR2 reads YYREEE (reference sequence). The CDR3 spans 16 residues. V was pared by 4 bases and J by 2 bases, with 17 bases between. The DNA for the CDR3 is TGTGCCAGCAGCGTACAAGGTGGGGGGTCCACAGATACGCAGTATTTT. It is translated as CASSVQGGGSTDTQYF.

The rearrangement links TRBV2 to TRBJ1-1; TRBD1 agrees at 10 bases. The CDR3 consists of 12 residues. In germline, CDR1 is SNHLY, CDR2 FYNNEI. V was pared by 4 bases and J by 8 bases, with 1 base of the junction left unmatched. CDR3 sequence (DNA): TGTGCCAGCAGTGGGGACAGGGGAGAAGCTTTCTTT. Its translation is CASSGDRGEAFF.

This clone was counted at least ten times. The gene calls are TRBV5-6 and TRBJ2-2; 7 nucleotides match TRBD1. The CDR3 is made up of 18 amino acids. The V and J ends lost 2 bases and 1 base, in that order; junction bases with no gene match: 11. Germline loops: CDR1 SGHDT, CDR2 YYEEEE. The chain's CDR3 is CASSLTRDRPLNTGELFF. The CDR3 DNA reads as TGTGCCAGCAGCTTAACGAGGGACAGACCTTTGAACACCGGGGAGCTGTTTTTT. Based on the CDR3 plus reference TRBV5-6 and TRBJ2-2, the full variable domain is DAGVTQSPTHLIKTRGQQVTLRCSPKSGHDTVSWYQQALGQGPQFIFQYYEEEERQRGNFPDRFSGHQFPNYSSELNVNALLLGDSALYLCASSLTRDRPLNTGELFFGEGSRLTVL.

This clone was observed many times. V and J are TRBV5-1 and TRBJ2-4; D unclear. Germline assignment: CDR1 SGHRS and CDR2 YFSETQ. The V gene lost 5 bases and the J gene lost 4 bases, with 10 bases spanning the gap. The length of the CDR3 is 13 residues. This chain's CDR3 is CASSPDPKNIQYF. The DNA for the CDR3 is TGCGCCAGCAGTCCGGACCCTAAAAACATTCAGTACTTC.

Note on this clone: This may come from a read error, since a much larger clone is one base off. The chain combines TRBV28 with TRBJ1-1; no clear D gene. This CDR3 has 16 amino acids. Germline lookup yields CDR1 MDHEN and CDR2 SYDVKM. V dropped 3 bases and J dropped 1 base, with 15 bases sitting between them. The CDR3 loop is CASSFSIAIWNTEAFF. CDR3 in DNA: TGTGCCAGCAGTTTTAGTATCGCCATTTGGAACACTGAAGCTTTCTTT.

As concerns this clone: Distinct nucleotide sequences in the sample also encode this CDR3. The chain recombines TRBV18 with TRBJ1-4, with 9 bases fitting TRBD1. J gave up 4 bases and V 3 bases, and 0 bases lay outside the gene matches. The CDR3 contains 14 residues. Germline loops: CDR1 KGHSH, CDR2 LQKENI. The CDR3 sequence is CASSPGQGNEKLFF. CDR3 DNA sequence: TGTGCCAGCTCACCGGGACAGGGTAATGAAAAACTGTTTTTT.

In regard to this clone: Mismatch with germline at one junction end may stem from a read error. The chain uses TRBV10-3 and TRBJ1-2; 9 bases are a match to TRBD1. Germline CDR1 is ENHRY and CDR2 is SYGVKD. CDR3 length: 14 amino acids. The CDR3 DNA sequence: TGTGCCATCAATGAGGGACAGGGCATCGGTGGCTACACCTTC. This translates into CAINEGQGIGGYTF.

This clone was seen a single time. V is TRBV6-1 and J is TRBJ1-1; unclear D gene. The germline V and J ends were trimmed by 11 bases and 4 bases, with 14 bases remaining between them. The CDR3 length is 12 residues. Germline-derived CDR1 and CDR2 are MNHNS and SASEGT. The CDR3 bases are TGTGCCGGAGGCGGCCAACTCACTGAAGCTTTCTTT. Its protein is CAGGGQLTEAFF.

This chain uses TRBV5-6 with TRBJ1-1, with TRBD1 identical over 7 bases. Germline CDR1 and CDR2: SGHDT and YYEEEE. The CDR3 is 16 amino acids. J lost 1 base, V lost 2 bases, and 8 bases had no gene match. The CDR3 region has the DNA TGTGCCAGCAGCTTATTTCCGGGACAGCCGAACACTGAAGCTTTCTTT. Protein sequence: CASSLFPGQPNTEAFF.

The chain employs TRBV7-9 and TRBJ2-2; 11 positions match TRBD2. The CDR3 has 17 residues. Germline V gives CDR1 SEHNR, CDR2 FQNEAQ (reference sequence). V lost 5 bases to trimming and J lost 6 bases; unmatched junction nucleotides: 11. CDR3 loop: CASSRGFLAGGAGELFF. Here the CDR3 DNA reads TGTGCCAGCAGCAGGGGTTTTCTAGCGGGGGGCGCCGGGGAGCTGTTTTTT.

This chain links TRBV2 with TRBJ1-4; no clear D. The CDR3 consists of 12 residues. Trimming stripped 8 bases from V and 7 bases from J, with 11 bases between. CDR1 is SNHLY, CDR2 FYNNEI, per germline. The CDR3 DNA reads TGTGCCAGCCAAAAGTGGGGTGAAAAACTGTTTTTT. Its protein is CASQKWGEKLFF.

This clone was seen a handful of times. This chain links TRBV4-1 with TRBJ1-3; no reliable D call. V lost 4 bases to trimming and J lost 9 bases, with 16 bases between them. Per germline, CDR1 MGHRA and CDR2 YSYEKL. This CDR3 has 14 amino acids. The CDR3 region has the DNA TGCGCCAGCAGCCCCGCGGAGTCAGGATCCACCATATATTTT. Its protein is CASSPAESGSTIYF.

The J gene is TRBJ1-5, the V gene TRBV6-5; 7 bases line up with TRBD1. The germline CDR1 and CDR2 sequences are MNHEY and SVGAGI. Germline trimming cut 6 bases from V and 3 bases from J; bases unmatched to any gene: 5. CDR3 length: 14 amino acids. In DNA form, the CDR3 reads TGTGCCAGCAGCCCGGGACAGTTCAATCAGCCCCAGCATTTT. It yields the protein CASSPGQFNQPQHF.

This rearrangement joins TRBV28 to TRBJ2-2; perhaps TRBD1 as D (6 bases). Trimming shortened V by 6 bases and J by 0 bases, and 11 bases separated the two germline ends. CDR1 MDHEN and CDR2 SYDVKM come from the germline V gene. There are 15 residues in the CDR3. For the CDR3, the DNA is TGTGCCAGCAGCCTCGGACAGACGAACACCGGGGAGCTGTTTTTT. This translates into CASSLGQTNTGELFF.

This chain connects TRBV10-3 to TRBJ2-3; D gene unclear. Germline loops: CDR1 ENHRY, CDR2 SYGVKD. There are 15 residues in the CDR3. Trimming cost V 2 bases and J 2 bases, with 11 bases left between them. DNA for the CDR3: TGTGCCATCAGTGAGAGAGGTGACGTCACAGATACGCAGTATTTT. Translating it yields CAISERGDVTDTQYF.

The chain joins TRBV4-2 to TRBJ1-1; 12 bases are shared with TRBD1. The J segment lost 5 bases and the V segment lost 3 bases, leaving 4 bases of the junction unmatched. The germline CDR1 and CDR2 sequences are LGHNA and YNFKEQ. The CDR3 is 15 amino acids. The CDR3 DNA sequence: TGTGCCAGCAGCCAGAGGGGACAGGGGGCTACTGAAGCTTTCTTT. Protein: CASSQRGQGATEAFF.

This sequence joins TRBV5-4 and TRBJ2-1; 9 bases are shared with TRBD2. Germline values: CDR1 SGHNT, CDR2 YYREEE (reference sequence). The V segment lost 2 bases and the J segment 6 bases; nucleotides outside the gene matches: 9. The CDR3 length is 16 residues. The chain's CDR3 is CASSFGASGRFNEQFF. DNA of the CDR3: TGTGCCAGCAGCTTTGGCGCAAGCGGGAGGTTCAATGAGCAGTTCTTC.

The chain links TRBV28 to TRBJ1-2, with a weak D call TRBD1 (5 bases). CDR1 and CDR2 (germline): MDHEN, SYDVKM. The CDR3 contains 12 residues. Between the trimmed V and J ends, which lost 5 bases and 12 bases, there was a span of 16 bases. The CDR3 loop reads CASSTRDARDTF. DNA of the CDR3: TGTGCCAGCAGTACCCGGGACGCCCGTGACACCTTC.

In DNA form, the CDR3 reads TGTGCCAGCGCGGCGAGCGCCCCAGGATATTACGAGCAGTACTTC. Translated: CASAASAPGYYEQYF. The chain is built from TRBV28 and TRBJ2-7; no firm D call. The germline V gene encodes CDR1 MDHEN and CDR2 SYDVKM. Trimming took 8 bases from V and 4 from J, leaving 21 bases between them. The CDR3 runs 15 residues. Drawing the rest from reference TRBV28 and TRBJ2-7, the complete variable domain is DVKVTQSSRYLVKRTGEKVFLECVQDMDHENMFWYRQDPGLGLRLIYFSYDVKMKEKGDIPEGYSVSREKKERFSLILESASTNQTSMYLCASAASAPGYYEQYFGPGTRLTVT.

Of note for this clone: The junction does not match germline at one end; this may be a read error. The chain uses TRBV11-2 and TRBJ1-3, with 8 bases that match TRBD1. Per germline, CDR1 SGHAT and CDR2 FQNNGV. The CDR3 loop spans 16 amino acids. The CDR3 protein is CASSPLMGQEVYRRLF. Written as DNA, the CDR3 is TGTGCCAGCAGCCCACTTATGGGACAGGAGGTTTACCGGAGGCTCTTT.

V usage is TRBV15 and J usage is TRBJ2-2; D is tentatively TRBD1 or TRBD2 (5 bases each). The CDR3 has 15 amino acids. Trimming cost V 0 bases and J 6 bases, with 11 bases left between them. From germline, CDR1 is LNHNV and CDR2 YYDKDF (reference sequence). The CDR3 nucleotides are TGTGCCACCAGCAGAGATGGGACCAGGGCCGGGGAGCTGTTTTTT. Its translation: CATSRDGTRAGELFF.

This clone was observed many times. V usage is TRBV12-5 and J usage is TRBJ1-3; no clear D gene. Germline CDR1 reads LGHNT; CDR2 reads FRNRAP. V lost 8 bases, J lost 1 base, and 6 bases lay in between. The CDR3 contains 12 residues. The CDR3 DNA follows: TGTGCTAGTCCGAGATCTGGAAACACCATATATTTT. It codes for CASPRSGNTIYF. Together with reference TRBV12-5 and TRBJ1-3, the CDR3 gives the full variable domain: DARVTQTPRHKVTEMGQEVTMRCQPILGHNTVFWYRQTMMQGLELLAYFRNRAPLDDSGMPKDRFSAEMPDATLATLKIQPSEPRDSAVYFCASPRSGNTIYFGEGSWLTVV.

This clone was observed a few times. The rearrangement links TRBV7-4 to TRBJ2-7; D perhaps matches TRBD1 (5 bases). The CDR3 is 15 amino acids. The germline gives CDR1 SGHVT, CDR2 SQSDAQ. Deletions cut 3 bases from V and 0 bases from J, with 12 bases between. Here the CDR3 reads CASSFLRVPSYEQYF. The DNA for the CDR3 is TGTGCCAGCAGCTTCCTCAGGGTTCCCTCCTACGAGCAGTACTTC.

The chain combines TRBV6-5 with TRBJ1-2; TRBD1 aligns across 8 bases. This CDR3 contains 14 residues. CDR1 and CDR2 (germline): MNHEY, SVGAGI. V lost 6 bases to trimming and J lost 4 bases; unmatched junction nucleotides: 7. Written as DNA, the CDR3 is TGTGCCAGCAGCAAAAACAGGGGGAGCTATGGCTACACCTTC. This translates into CASSKNRGSYGYTF.

The chain joins TRBV18 to TRBJ1-1; 8 bases match TRBD1. The CDR3 totals 14 residues. V trimming: 4 bases; J trimming: 3 bases; junction bases outside the gene matches: 4. Germline V gene lookup returns CDR1 KGHSH and CDR2 LQKENI. As DNA, the CDR3 is TGTGCCAGCTCACAAGACAGGGGAGACACTGAAGCTTTCTTT. As protein: CASSQDRGDTEAFF.

The count of this clone is one. CDR3 nucleotide sequence: TGCAGCGGCGCCAAGACAGGGACTAATGAAAAACTGTTTTTT. Its protein is CSGAKTGTNEKLFF. The chain recombines TRBV29-1 with TRBJ1-4; 7 bases fit TRBD1. The germline V gene encodes CDR1 SQVTM and CDR2 ANQGSEA. The CDR3 extends over 14 amino acids. With 7 bases clipped from V and 2 bases from J, the junction kept 7 bases outside the gene matches.

This chain uses TRBV10-3 with TRBJ2-3; D unresolved. The V gene lost 5 bases and the J gene lost 13 bases, with 16 bases spanning the gap. There are 12 residues in the CDR3. Germline lookup yields CDR1 ENHRY and CDR2 SYGVKD. The chain's CDR3 is CAISSTEARKYF. The CDR3 region has the DNA TGTGCCATCAGTTCGACTGAGGCACGGAAGTATTTT.